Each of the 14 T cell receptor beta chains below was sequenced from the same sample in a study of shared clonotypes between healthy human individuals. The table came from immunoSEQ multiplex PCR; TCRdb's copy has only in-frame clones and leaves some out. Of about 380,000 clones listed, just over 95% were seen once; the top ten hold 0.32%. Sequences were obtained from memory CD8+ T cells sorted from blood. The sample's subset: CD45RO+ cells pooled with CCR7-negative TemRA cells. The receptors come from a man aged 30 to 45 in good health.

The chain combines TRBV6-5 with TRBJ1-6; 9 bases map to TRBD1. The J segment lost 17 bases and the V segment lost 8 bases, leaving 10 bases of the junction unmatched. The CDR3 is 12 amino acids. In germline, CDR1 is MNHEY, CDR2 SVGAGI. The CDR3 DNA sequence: TGTGCCAGCGGGACAGGGCCCTCCTTTATCCACTTT. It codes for CASGTGPSFIHF.

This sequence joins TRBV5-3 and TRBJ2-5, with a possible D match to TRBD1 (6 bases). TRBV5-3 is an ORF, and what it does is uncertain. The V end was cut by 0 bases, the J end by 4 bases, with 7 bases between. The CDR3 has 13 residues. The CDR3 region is CARSLARGETQYF. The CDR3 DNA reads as TGTGCCAGAAGCTTGGCCAGGGGAGAGACCCAGTACTTC.

The CDR3 DNA reads as TGTGCCAGCGGCCGGGACAGGGAAGGTTCACCCCTCCACTTT. It translates to CASGRDREGSPLHF. The chain has TRBV4-2 and TRBJ1-6, with 9 bases aligning to TRBD1. In germline, CDR1 is LGHNA, CDR2 YNFKEQ. The CDR3 is made up of 14 amino acids. The V segment lost 8 bases and the J segment 9 bases; nucleotides outside the gene matches: 8.

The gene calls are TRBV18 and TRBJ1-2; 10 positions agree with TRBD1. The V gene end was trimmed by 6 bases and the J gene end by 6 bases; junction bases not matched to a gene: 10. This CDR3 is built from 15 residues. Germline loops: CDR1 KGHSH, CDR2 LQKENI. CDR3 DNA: TGTGCCAGCTCGCGCCCGGGACAGGGGCCGGATGGCTACACCTTC. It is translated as CASSRPGQGPDGYTF.

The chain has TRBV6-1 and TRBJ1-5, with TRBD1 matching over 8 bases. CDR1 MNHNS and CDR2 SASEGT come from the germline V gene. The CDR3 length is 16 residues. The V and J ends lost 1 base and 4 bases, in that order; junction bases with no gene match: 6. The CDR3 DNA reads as TGTGCCAGCAGTGAAGGGGACAGGATTGGAAATCAGCCCCAGCATTTT. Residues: CASSEGDRIGNQPQHF.

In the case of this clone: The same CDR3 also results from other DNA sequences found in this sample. Written as DNA, the CDR3 is TGTGCCAGCAGCCTGGGGGGGAGTCAGCCCCAGCATTTT. It encodes CASSLGGSQPQHF. The chain uses TRBV7-9 and TRBJ1-5; possible D gene TRBD1, 5 bases. Germline-derived CDR1 and CDR2 are SEHNR and FQNEAQ (reference sequence). The CDR3 has 13 amino acids. Trimming left V 5 bases short and J 6 bases short, with 11 bases between.

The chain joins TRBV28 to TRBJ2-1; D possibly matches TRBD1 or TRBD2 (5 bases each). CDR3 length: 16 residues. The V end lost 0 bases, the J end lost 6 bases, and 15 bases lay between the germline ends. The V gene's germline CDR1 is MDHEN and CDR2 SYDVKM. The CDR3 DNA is TGTGCCAGCAGTTTATGGGCCGGGGACGGAGGCAATGAGCAGTTCTTC. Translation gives CASSLWAGDGGNEQFF.

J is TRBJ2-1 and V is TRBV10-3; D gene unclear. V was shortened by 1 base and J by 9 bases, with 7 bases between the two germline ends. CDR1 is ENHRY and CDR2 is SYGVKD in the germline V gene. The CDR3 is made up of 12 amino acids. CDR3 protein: CAISELGSEQFF. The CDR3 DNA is TGTGCCATCAGTGAGTTGGGCAGTGAGCAGTTCTTC.

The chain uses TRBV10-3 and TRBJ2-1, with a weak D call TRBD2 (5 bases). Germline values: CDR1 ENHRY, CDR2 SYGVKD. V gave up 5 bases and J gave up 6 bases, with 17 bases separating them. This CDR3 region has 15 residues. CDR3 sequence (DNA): TGTGCCATCAGTTTCTTAGCGACTACCTCCAATGAGCAGTTCTTC. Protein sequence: CAISFLATTSNEQFF.

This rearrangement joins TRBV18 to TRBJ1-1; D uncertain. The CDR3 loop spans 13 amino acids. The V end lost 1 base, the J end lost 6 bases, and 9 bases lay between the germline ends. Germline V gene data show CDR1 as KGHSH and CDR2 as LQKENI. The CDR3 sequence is CASSPQAASEAFF. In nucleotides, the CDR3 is TGTGCCAGCTCACCACAGGCGGCTTCTGAAGCTTTCTTT.

The CDR3 sequence is CASSVGTEETQYF. As DNA, the CDR3 is TGTGCCAGCAGCGTAGGAACTGAAGAGACCCAGTACTTC. J is TRBJ2-5 and V is TRBV9; D ambiguous. CDR3 length: 13 residues. Trimming removed 0 bases at V and 3 bases at J, with 6 bases between. Germline lookup yields CDR1 SGDLS and CDR2 YYNGEE.

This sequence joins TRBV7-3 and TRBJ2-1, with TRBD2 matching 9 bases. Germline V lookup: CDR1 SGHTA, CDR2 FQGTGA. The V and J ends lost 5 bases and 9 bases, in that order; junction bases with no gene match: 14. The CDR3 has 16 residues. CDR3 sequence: CASSPTGTSPSGEQFF. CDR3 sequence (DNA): TGTGCCAGCAGCCCGACCGGGACTAGCCCCTCGGGTGAGCAGTTCTTC.

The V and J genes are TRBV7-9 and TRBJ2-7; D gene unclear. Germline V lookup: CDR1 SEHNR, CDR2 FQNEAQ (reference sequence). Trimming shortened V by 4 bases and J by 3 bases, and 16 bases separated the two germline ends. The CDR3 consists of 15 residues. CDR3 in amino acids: CASSSSLGGYYEQYF. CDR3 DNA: TGTGCCAGCAGCTCATCCCTTGGCGGATACTACGAGCAGTACTTC.

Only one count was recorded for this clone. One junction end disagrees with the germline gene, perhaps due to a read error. The CDR3 nucleotides are TGTGTCAGCAGCCAAGATCACGGGAGGGCCTACGAGCAGTACTTC. Translating gives CVSSQDHGRAYEQYF. The chain recombines TRBV4-2 with TRBJ2-7; 8 bases align to TRBD2. This CDR3 spans 15 amino acids. CDR1 is LGHNA, CDR2 YNFKEQ, per germline.